A selection of T cell receptor beta chains follows, all from one sample in a study of blood T cell repertoires in COVID-19. Some clones are missing from TCRdb's copy, which holds only in-frame ones; the method was immunoSEQ multiplex PCR. The table includes more than 100,000 clones, around 87% detected once. What was sequenced was peripheral blood. The receptors stem from a man aged 50-60 years with active COVID-19. CDR3s include the opening cysteine and the closing phenylalanine or tryptophan. Fields, in order: CDR3 length, V gene, D gene, J gene, CDR3 protein. A D gene is named only where the DNA matches it firmly.

>14|TRBV15|NA|TRBJ2-2
CATSRGGGDGELFF
>12|TRBV7-9|NA|TRBJ2-7
CASSLGVYEQYF
>15|TRBV18|TRBD1|TRBJ2-7
CASSLGTVKAYEQYF
>13|TRBV5-6|TRBD1|TRBJ2-4
CATRQGEFGIQYF
>14|TRBV7-2|TRBD1|TRBJ2-5
CASSSGGAGETQYF
>14|TRBV3-1/TRBV3-2|NA|TRBJ1-2
CASSQGTGHSGYTF
>16|TRBV28|NA|TRBJ1-1
CASRAYNLRKNTEAFF
>16|TRBV7-2|TRBD2|TRBJ2-1
CASSLMAAGGHNEQFF
>16|TRBV4-1|TRBD2|TRBJ2-7
CASSRSLAYLSYEQYF
>12|TRBV29-1|NA|TRBJ2-1
CSATGVYNEQFF
>12|TRBV29-1|TRBD1|TRBJ2-7
CSVGQGAYEQYF
>12|TRBV20-1|NA|TRBJ1-2
CSASPGGYGYTF
>15|TRBV7-9|NA|TRBJ1-5
CASSQGSGEGQPQHF
>15|TRBV19|TRBD1|TRBJ1-2
CASSRGGQGAEGYTF
>16|TRBV4-1|TRBD1|TRBJ2-1
CASSQEGSGGYNEQFF
>13|TRBV11-3|TRBD2|TRBJ2-5
CASSFSGEETQYF
>15|TRBV5-1|TRBD1|TRBJ1-3
CASSLQGDSGNTIYF
>15|TRBV27|TRBD2|TRBJ2-1
CASSLLPGLAYEQFF
>13|TRBV7-8|TRBD1|TRBJ1-1
CASSRRGRTEAFF
>16|TRBV6-2/TRBV6-3|NA|TRBJ2-1
CASSYSRGGVDNEQFF
>14|TRBV2|NA|TRBJ1-4
CASALRAANEKLFF
>16|TRBV5-1|TRBD2|TRBJ2-3
CASSSQRAGVTDTQYF
>10|TRBV5-1|NA|TRBJ2-2
CASHSGELFF
>13|TRBV5-1|TRBD1|TRBJ1-2
CASSAGQAYGYTF
>13|TRBV6-5|TRBD1|TRBJ1-1
CASNPTGGGEAFF
>15|TRBV6-1|NA|TRBJ1-4
CASSEWGRVTEKLFF
>13|TRBV24-1|NA|TRBJ2-1
CATSEGGGEIQFF
>19|TRBV5-4|TRBD2|TRBJ2-2
CASSGGETSGGRFTGELFF
>18|TRBV4-1|TRBD2|TRBJ2-2
CASSHSLALAGLTGELFF
>14|TRBV4-2|NA|TRBJ1-1
CASSQDWGNTEAFF
>15|TRBV7-9|NA|TRBJ2-3
CASSLVGGNTDTQYF
>16|TRBV5-5|TRBD1|TRBJ2-7
CASSPHPGQNSYEQYF
>15|TRBV9|NA|TRBJ2-1
CASSVEGGAYNEQFF
>17|TRBV6-4|TRBD2|TRBJ2-7
CASSHPRSGVSTGEQYF
>16|TRBV15|TRBD1|TRBJ1-5
CATSSGQGSTNQPQHF
>14|TRBV11-3|NA|TRBJ2-1
CASSSYGDYNEQFF
>19|TRBV19|NA|TRBJ2-7
CASSIAPRGGRGPTYEQYF
>20|TRBV4-3|TRBD2|TRBJ2-1
CASSQGAGAPGLAGGNEQFF
>15|TRBV5-1|NA|TRBJ2-3
CASSYGGLTQDTQYF
>16|TRBV7-2|TRBD2|TRBJ2-1
CASSRPGGPSVNEQFF
>14|TRBV7-9|TRBD2|TRBJ2-5
CASSLSGVQETQYF
>14|TRBV3-1/TRBV3-2|TRBD2|TRBJ2-7
CASSLRLAPDEQYF
>15|TRBV2|NA|TRBJ1-4
CASSRYGGVNEKLFF
>14|TRBV6-5|TRBD1|TRBJ1-6
CASRPDRGNSPLHF
>20|TRBV15|TRBD2|TRBJ2-2
CATSSWGPTSGDWNTGELFF
>12|TRBV19|NA|TRBJ1-4
CASMGFLGRLFF
>12|TRBV7-2|NA|TRBJ2-7
CASSSSSYEQYF
>12|TRBV12-3/TRBV12-4|NA|TRBJ2-1
CASSFLLHEQFF
>12|TRBV4-1|NA|TRBJ2-5
CASSVRGETQYF
>14|TRBV7-2|TRBD1|TRBJ2-7
CASSLGDSSYEQYF
>14|TRBV5-1|TRBD1|TRBJ1-4
CASRRQGTNEKLFF
>15|TRBV11-2|TRBD2|TRBJ2-1
CASSLVAGAYNEQFF
>11|TRBV10-3|NA|TRBJ1-2
CAISGGAGYTF
>13|TRBV6-2/TRBV6-3|NA|TRBJ1-1
CASNPAGFFEAFF
>13|TRBV27|NA|TRBJ2-7
CASSLRASYEQYF